This TCR beta chain was sequenced in a study of T cells in women clearing cervical HPV infection. Looking at the study overall: Cases' blood sampling followed lesion detection by median roughly five months (90 to 200).

As for this clone: Its antigen is unidentified.

Overall study findings and caveats: A classifier using richness and V gene abundances reached an AUC of 0.7 to 0.9.

TCRdb keeps only in-frame clones here, not all; method: immunoSEQ multiplex PCR. This table holds around 19,000 clones. All participants had a single incident cervical HPV16 infection, and prevalent HPV16 infections were excluded. The receptor comes from a woman aged 18 to 75 with a cervical HPV16 infection that either progressed to CIN3+ or cleared (not recorded which). Material for sequencing was blood buffy coat.

CDR3 DNA (partial): TGTGCCAGAAGCATCCAAGAGACC. It yields the protein CARSIQET. The complete CDR3 reads CARSIQETQYF. The rearrangement joins TRBV2 to TRBJ2-5; D call uncertain. The read gets to within 3 residues of the CDR3 end, and the germline J gene fills in the rest. CDR1 is SNHLY and CDR2 is FYNNEI in the germline V gene. V lost 9 bases, J lost 1 base, and 6 bases lay in between. CDR3 length: 11 residues.